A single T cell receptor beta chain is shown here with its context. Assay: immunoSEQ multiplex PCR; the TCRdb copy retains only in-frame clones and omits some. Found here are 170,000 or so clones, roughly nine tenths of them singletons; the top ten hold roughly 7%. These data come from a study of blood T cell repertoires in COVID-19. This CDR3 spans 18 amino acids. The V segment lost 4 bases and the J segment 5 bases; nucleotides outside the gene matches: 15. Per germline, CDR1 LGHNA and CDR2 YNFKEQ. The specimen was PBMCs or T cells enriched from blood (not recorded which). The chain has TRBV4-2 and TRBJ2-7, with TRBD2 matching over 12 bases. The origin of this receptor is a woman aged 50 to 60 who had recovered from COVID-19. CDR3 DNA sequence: TGTGCCAGCAGCCCCCGGGTGGAGACTAGCGGGAGCAACAACGAGCAGTACTTC. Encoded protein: CASSPRVETSGSNNEQYF.